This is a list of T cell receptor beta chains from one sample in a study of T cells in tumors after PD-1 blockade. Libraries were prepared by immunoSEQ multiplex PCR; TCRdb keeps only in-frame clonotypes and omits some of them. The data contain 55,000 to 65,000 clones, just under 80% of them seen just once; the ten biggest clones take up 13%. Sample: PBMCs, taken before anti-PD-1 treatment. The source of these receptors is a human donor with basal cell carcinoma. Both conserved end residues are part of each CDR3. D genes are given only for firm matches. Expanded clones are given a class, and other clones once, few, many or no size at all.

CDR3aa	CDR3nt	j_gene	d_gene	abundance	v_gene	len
CASSQITENTEAFF	TGCGCCAGCAGCCAGATCACTGAGAACACTGAAGCTTTCTTT	TRBJ1-1	-	-	TRBV4-1	14
CASSPIRNEKLFF	TGTGCCAGCTCACCAATCAGGAACGAAAAACTGTTTTTT	TRBJ1-4	-	-	TRBV18	13
CASSPRGAPANEQFF	TGTGCCAGCAGCCCGCGGGGGGCACCCGCCAATGAGCAGTTCTTC	TRBJ2-1	TRBD2	-	TRBV14	15
CASSLGGTWSYNEQFF	TGCGCCAGCAGCTTGGGAGGGACGTGGTCCTACAATGAGCAGTTCTTC	TRBJ2-1	-	-	TRBV5-1	16
CASSLEGGQGAIDSPLHF	TGTGCCAGCAGCTTAGAGGGGGGACAGGGAGCCATAGACTCACCCCTCCACTTT	TRBJ1-6	TRBD1	-	TRBV7-6	18
CASSVGRATDTQYF	TGTGCCAGCAGCGTAGGTAGGGCAACAGATACGCAGTATTTT	TRBJ2-3	-	few	TRBV9	14
CASSLEVPNTGELFF	TGCGCCAGCAGCTTGGAGGTACCGAACACCGGGGAGCTGTTTTTT	TRBJ2-2	-	-	TRBV5-1	15
CASSAPQGQGGRNEQFF	TGTGCCAGCAGTGCGCCCCAAGGACAGGGAGGGAGGAATGAGCAGTTCTTC	TRBJ2-1	-	-	TRBV25-1	17
CASSVGGADNEQFF	TGTGCCAGCAGCGTAGGGGGGGCCGACAATGAGCAGTTCTTC	TRBJ2-1	-	-	TRBV9	14
CASSLQAESSYEQYF	TGTGCCAGCAGCTTACAGGCCGAGAGCTCCTACGAGCAGTACTTC	TRBJ2-7	-	few	TRBV7-2	15
CASSLAGYGDYEQYF	TGTGCCAGCAGCTTAGCCGGGTACGGAGACTACGAGCAGTACTTC	TRBJ2-7	-	-	TRBV7-8	15
CASSLTRSEQFF	TGTGCCAGCAGCTTAACCCGCAGCGAGCAGTTCTTC	TRBJ2-1	-	few	TRBV7-3	12
CASSLSWSSYNSPLHF	TGTGCCAGCAGTTTATCCTGGAGCTCCTATAATTCACCCCTCCACTTT	TRBJ1-6	-	-	TRBV28	16
CASSPGTGTGVTGELFF	TGTGCCAGCAGCCCCGGGACCGGGACAGGGGTCACCGGGGAGCTGTTTTTT	TRBJ2-2	TRBD1	once	TRBV7-6	17
CASSRSQNNYGYTF	TGTGCCAGTAGTCGATCACAGAATAACTATGGCTACACCTTC	TRBJ1-2	-	-	TRBV19	14
CAWSVNRANSPLHF	TGTGCCTGGAGTGTAAACAGGGCAAATTCACCCCTCCACTTT	TRBJ1-6	-	-	TRBV30	14
CASSLSRRDGYTF	TGTGCCAGCAGCTTGAGCAGGAGGGATGGCTACACCTTC	TRBJ1-2	-	few	TRBV5-4	13
CASSDSGRDTGELFF	TGCGCCAGCAGTGATTCGGGCCGGGACACCGGGGAGCTGTTTTTT	TRBJ2-2	-	-	TRBV10-1	15
CASSLEMGRDTGELFF	TGTGCCAGCAGCTTGGAAATGGGGCGCGACACCGGGGAGCTGTTTTTT	TRBJ2-2	-	few	TRBV5-8	16
CASRNPGQGNYGYTF	TGTGCCAGCAGAAATCCGGGACAGGGGAACTATGGCTACACCTTC	TRBJ1-2	TRBD1	-	TRBV6-6	15
CASSLQGAKQYF	TGTGCCAGCAGTCTCCAGGGAGCTAAGCAGTACTTC	TRBJ2-7	-	-	TRBV12-3/TRBV12-4	12
CASSQVPGTGGSGELFF	TGCGCCAGCAGCCAAGTCCCCGGGACAGGGGGATCCGGGGAGCTGTTTTTT	TRBJ2-2	TRBD1	-	TRBV4-1	17
CASSDRQNTEAFF	TGTGCCAGCAGTGACAGACAGAACACTGAAGCTTTCTTT	TRBJ1-1	-	-	TRBV6-1	13
CAWTSDRVNSPLHF	TGTGCCTGGACCTCGGACAGGGTTAATTCACCCCTCCACTTT	TRBJ1-6	TRBD1	-	TRBV30	14
CASSHPRWDRPAGELFF	TGTGCCAGCAGCCATCCACGGTGGGACAGACCAGCCGGGGAGCTGTTTTTT	TRBJ2-2	TRBD1	-	TRBV4-2	17
CASSLPTTGHTEAFF	TGTGCCAGCAGCTTACCGACTACAGGGCACACTGAAGCTTTCTTT	TRBJ1-1	-	-	TRBV5-6	15
CASSLRGGEFAFF	TGTGCCAGCAGCTTAAGGGGAGGGGAATTTGCTTTCTTT	TRBJ1-1	-	-	TRBV7-8	13
CASTEGDNQPQHF	TGTGCCAGCACTGAGGGGGACAATCAGCCCCAGCATTTT	TRBJ1-5	-	few	TRBV6-6	13
CASSPDRSYNEQFF	TGCGCCAGCAGCCCAGACAGATCCTACAATGAGCAGTTCTTC	TRBJ2-1	-	-	TRBV5-1	14
CASSLTGGAGQPQHF	TGTGCCAGCTCACTTACAGGGGGCGCAGGACAGCCCCAGCATTTT	TRBJ1-5	TRBD1	-	TRBV18	15
CASRPGQTNYGYTF	TGTGCCAGCAGACCAGGACAGACGAACTATGGCTACACCTTC	TRBJ1-2	-	few	TRBV27	14
CASSPDSANYGYTF	TGTGCCAGCAGCCCAGACTCGGCTAACTATGGCTACACCTTC	TRBJ1-2	-	-	TRBV3-1/TRBV3-2	14
CASSWTVNTEAFF	TGTGCCAGCAGTTGGACAGTGAACACTGAAGCTTTCTTT	TRBJ1-1	-	-	TRBV27	13
CASQRGTGKGETQYF	TGCGCCAGCCAGAGGGGGACAGGGAAAGGAGAGACCCAGTACTTC	TRBJ2-5	TRBD1	-	TRBV23-1	15
CASSLLSGGETQYF	TGTGCCAGCAGCTTACTTAGCGGGGGGGAGACCCAGTACTTC	TRBJ2-5	TRBD2	-	TRBV7-8	14
CATSRDQTREQYF	TGTGCCACCAGCAGAGACCAAACTAGGGAGCAGTACTTC	TRBJ2-7	-	-	TRBV15	13
CASSLVGGAKNEQFF	TGTGCCAGCAGCTTGGTCGGGGGGGCAAAGAATGAGCAGTTCTTC	TRBJ2-1	TRBD2	-	TRBV3-1/TRBV3-2	15
CASSPTRGAEFF	TGTGCCAGCAGCCCCACCCGGGGGGCTGAGTTCTTC	TRBJ2-1	-	once	TRBV7-3	12
CASSLLDKNTEAFF	TGTGCCAGCTCTCTATTAGACAAGAACACTGAAGCTTTCTTT	TRBJ1-1	-	-	TRBV18	14
CSVEAGGVNTEAFF	TGCAGCGTGGAAGCAGGGGGCGTAAACACTGAAGCTTTCTTT	TRBJ1-1	TRBD1	-	TRBV29-1	14
CASSFGAYRDRAF	TGTGCCAGCAGCTTTGGGGCTTACAGGGACAGGGCCTTC	TRBJ1-2	TRBD1	-	TRBV13	13
CASSVDYSNSPLHF	TGTGCCAGCAGCGTGGACTATTCCAATTCACCCCTCCACTTT	TRBJ1-6	-	-	TRBV7-2	14
CASRRDRENYGYTF	TGTGCCAGCAGGAGGGACAGGGAGAACTATGGCTACACCTTC	TRBJ1-2	TRBD1	once	TRBV2	14
CASSFRNQPQHF	TGTGCCAGTAGTTTCAGAAATCAGCCCCAGCATTTT	TRBJ1-5	-	-	TRBV19	12
CATGAGQSYEQYF	TGTGCCACGGGGGCTGGACAGTCCTACGAGCAGTACTTC	TRBJ2-7	-	-	TRBV6-5	13
CASSLGGGGGYGYTF	TGTGCCAGCAGCTTGGGAGGGGGTGGAGGCTATGGCTACACCTTC	TRBJ1-2	-	-	TRBV5-8	15
CSAETQTNTEAFF	TGCAGCGCTGAGACACAGACGAACACTGAAGCTTTCTTT	TRBJ1-1	-	-	TRBV29-1	13
CASSLGGDTQYF	TGTGCCAGCAGTCTTGGAGGAGATACGCAGTATTTT	TRBJ2-3	-	-	TRBV6-2/TRBV6-3	12
CAWSYETARNQPQHF	TGTGCCTGGAGTTATGAAACAGCAAGAAATCAGCCCCAGCATTTT	TRBJ1-5	-	-	TRBV30	15
CASQTGANTEAFF	TGCGCCAGTCAGACAGGGGCGAACACTGAAGCTTTCTTT	TRBJ1-1	TRBD1	few	TRBV5-1	13
CATSRDRDRVPDGYTF	TGTGCCACCAGCAGAGATCGGGACAGGGTGCCCGATGGCTACACCTTC	TRBJ1-2	TRBD1	-	TRBV15	16